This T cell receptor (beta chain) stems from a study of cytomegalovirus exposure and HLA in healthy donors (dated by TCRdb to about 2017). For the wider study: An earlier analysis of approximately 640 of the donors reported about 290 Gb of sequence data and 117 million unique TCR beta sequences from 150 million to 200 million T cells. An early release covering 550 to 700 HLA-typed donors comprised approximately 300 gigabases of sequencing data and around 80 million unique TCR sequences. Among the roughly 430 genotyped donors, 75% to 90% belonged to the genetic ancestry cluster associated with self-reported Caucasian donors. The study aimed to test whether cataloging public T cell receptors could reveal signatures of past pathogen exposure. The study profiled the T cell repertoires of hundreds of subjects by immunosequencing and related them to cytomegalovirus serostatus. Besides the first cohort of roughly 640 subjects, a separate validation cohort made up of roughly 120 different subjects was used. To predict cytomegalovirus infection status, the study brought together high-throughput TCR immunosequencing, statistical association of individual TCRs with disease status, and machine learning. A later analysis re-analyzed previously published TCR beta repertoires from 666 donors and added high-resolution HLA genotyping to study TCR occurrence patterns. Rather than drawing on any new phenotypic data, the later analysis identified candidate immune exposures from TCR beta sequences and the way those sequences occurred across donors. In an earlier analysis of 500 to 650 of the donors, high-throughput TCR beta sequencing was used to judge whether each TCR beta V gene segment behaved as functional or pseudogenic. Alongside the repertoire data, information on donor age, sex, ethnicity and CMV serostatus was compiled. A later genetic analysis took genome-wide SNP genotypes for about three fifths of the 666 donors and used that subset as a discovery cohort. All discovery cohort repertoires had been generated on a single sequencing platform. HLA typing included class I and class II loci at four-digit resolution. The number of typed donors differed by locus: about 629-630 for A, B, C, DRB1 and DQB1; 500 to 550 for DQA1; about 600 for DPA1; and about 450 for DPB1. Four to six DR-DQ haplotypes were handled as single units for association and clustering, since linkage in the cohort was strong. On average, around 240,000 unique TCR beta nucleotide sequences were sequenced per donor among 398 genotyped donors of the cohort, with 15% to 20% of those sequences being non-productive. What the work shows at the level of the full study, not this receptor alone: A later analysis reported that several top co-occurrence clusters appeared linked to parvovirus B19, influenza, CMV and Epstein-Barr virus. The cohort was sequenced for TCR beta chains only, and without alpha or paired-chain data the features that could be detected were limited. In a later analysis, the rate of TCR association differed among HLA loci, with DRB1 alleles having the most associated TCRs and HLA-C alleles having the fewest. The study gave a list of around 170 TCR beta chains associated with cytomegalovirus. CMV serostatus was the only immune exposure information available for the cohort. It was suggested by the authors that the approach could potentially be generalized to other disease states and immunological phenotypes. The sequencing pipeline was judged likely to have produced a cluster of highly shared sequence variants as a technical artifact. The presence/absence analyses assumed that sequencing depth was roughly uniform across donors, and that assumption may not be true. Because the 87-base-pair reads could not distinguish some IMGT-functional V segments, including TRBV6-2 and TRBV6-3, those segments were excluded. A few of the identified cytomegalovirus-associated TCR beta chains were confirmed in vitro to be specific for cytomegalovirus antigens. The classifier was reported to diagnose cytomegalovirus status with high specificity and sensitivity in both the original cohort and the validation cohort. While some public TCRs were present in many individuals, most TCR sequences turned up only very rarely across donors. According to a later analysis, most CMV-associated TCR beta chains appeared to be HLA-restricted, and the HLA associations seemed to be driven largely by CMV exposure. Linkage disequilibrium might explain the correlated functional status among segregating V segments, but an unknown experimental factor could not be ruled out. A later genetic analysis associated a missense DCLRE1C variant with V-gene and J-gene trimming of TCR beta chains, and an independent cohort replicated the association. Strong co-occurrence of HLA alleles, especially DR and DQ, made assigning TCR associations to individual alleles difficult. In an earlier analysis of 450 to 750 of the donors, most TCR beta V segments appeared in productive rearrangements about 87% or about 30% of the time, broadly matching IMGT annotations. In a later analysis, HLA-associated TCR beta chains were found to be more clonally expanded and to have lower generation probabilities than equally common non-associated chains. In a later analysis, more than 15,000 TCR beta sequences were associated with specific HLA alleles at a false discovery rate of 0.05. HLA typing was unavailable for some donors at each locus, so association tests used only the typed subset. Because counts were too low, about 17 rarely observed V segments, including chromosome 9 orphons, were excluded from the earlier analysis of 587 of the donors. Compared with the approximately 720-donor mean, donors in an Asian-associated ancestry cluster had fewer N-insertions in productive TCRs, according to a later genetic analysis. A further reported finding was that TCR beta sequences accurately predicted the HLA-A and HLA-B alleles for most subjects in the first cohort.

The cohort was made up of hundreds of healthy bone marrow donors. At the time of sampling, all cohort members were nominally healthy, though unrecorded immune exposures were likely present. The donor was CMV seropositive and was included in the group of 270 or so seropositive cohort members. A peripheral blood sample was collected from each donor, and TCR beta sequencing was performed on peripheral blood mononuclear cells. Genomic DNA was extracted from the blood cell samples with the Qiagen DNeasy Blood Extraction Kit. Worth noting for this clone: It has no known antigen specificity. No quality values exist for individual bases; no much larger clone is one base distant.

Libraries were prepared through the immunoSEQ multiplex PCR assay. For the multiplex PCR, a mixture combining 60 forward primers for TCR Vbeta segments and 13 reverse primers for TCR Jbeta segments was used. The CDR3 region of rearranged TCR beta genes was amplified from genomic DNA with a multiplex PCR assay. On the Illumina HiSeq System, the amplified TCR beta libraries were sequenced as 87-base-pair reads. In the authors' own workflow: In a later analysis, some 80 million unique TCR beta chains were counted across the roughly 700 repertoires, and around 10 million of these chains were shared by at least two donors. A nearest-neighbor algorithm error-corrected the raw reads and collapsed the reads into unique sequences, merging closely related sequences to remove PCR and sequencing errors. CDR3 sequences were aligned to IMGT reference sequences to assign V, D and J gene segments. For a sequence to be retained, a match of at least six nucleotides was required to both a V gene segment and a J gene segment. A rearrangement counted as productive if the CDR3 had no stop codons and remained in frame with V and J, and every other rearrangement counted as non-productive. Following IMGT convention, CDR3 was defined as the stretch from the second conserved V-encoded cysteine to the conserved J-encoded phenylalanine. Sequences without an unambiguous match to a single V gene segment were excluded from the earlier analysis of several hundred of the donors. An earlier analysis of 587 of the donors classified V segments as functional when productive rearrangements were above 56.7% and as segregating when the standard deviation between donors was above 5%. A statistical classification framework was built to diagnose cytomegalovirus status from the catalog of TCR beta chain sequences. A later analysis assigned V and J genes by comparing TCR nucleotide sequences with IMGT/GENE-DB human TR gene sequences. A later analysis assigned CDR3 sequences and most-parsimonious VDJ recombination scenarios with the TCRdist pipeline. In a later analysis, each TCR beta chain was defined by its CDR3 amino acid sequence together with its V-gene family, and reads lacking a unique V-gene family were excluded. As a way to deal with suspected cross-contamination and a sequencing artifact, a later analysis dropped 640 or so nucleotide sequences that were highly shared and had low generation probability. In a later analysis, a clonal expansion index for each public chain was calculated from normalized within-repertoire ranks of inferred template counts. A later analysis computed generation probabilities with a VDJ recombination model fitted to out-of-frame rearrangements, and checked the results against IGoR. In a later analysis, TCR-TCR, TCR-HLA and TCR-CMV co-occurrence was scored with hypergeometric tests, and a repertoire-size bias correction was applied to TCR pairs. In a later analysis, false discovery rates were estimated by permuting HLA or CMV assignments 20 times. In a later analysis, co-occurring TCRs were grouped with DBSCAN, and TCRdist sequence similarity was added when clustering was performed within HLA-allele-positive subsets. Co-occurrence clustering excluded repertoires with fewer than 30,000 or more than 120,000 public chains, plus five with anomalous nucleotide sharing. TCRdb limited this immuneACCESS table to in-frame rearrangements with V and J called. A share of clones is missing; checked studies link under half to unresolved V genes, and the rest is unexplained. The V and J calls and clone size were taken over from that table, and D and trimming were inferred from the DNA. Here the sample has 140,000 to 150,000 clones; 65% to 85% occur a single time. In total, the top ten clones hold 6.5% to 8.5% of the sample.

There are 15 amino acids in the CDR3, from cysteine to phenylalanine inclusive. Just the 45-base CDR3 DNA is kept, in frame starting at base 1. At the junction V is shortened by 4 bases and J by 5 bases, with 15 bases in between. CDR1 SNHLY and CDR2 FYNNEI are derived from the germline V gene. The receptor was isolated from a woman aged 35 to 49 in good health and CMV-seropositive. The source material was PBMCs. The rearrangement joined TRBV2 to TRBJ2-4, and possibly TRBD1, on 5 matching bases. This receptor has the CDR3 CASSAITGAQNIQYF. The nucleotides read TGTGCCAGCAGTGCCATTACAGGCGCTCAAAACATTCAGTACTTC.